This entry is about one T cell receptor beta chain. Its antigen remains unknown. This CDR3 has 15 residues. Trimming took 2 bases from V and 3 from J, leaving 14 bases between them. Germline V gene sequence: CDR1 LNHNV, CDR2 YYDKDF (reference sequence). The record originates from a study of STAT5B mutations in CD4+ large granular lymphocyte leukemia. Study-wide results and limits: About a quarter of private leukemic clonotypes occurred rarely in other patients' non-leukemic repertoires. Data were not HLA-matched across samples.

Original handling: The detection floor for productive clonotype frequency was 2.59 x 10-5. Sequenced by immunoSEQ multiplex PCR; TCRdb stores in-frame clones only, minus some. Clone size and the V and J calls come from that table; the DNA yielded D and trimming. Of roughly 30,000 clones listed, 65% to 80% are singletons. This TCR came from a human donor in good health. The chain joins TRBV15 to TRBJ2-7; D tentatively reads TRBD1 or TRBD2 (5 bases each). The sample consisted of CD4+ T cells from blood buffy coats. CDR3 nucleotides: TGTGCCACCAGCAGAATCGGGACCTCCAGCTACGAGCAGTACTTC. The encoded protein is CATSRIGTSSYEQYF. Filled out from reference TRBV15 and TRBJ2-7, the complete variable domain reads DAMVIQNPRYQVTQFGKPVTLSCSQTLNHNVMYWYQQKSSQAPKLLFHYYDKDFNNEADTPDNFQSRRPNTSFCFLDIRSPGLGDTAMYLCATSRIGTSSYEQYFGPGTRLTVT.